This TCR beta chain was retrieved from a study of shared clonotypes between healthy human individuals. Findings and caveats of the study: Between a handful of donors, naive CD4 clonotypes were shared at a level of roughly 5.5%.

Some clones are missing from TCRdb's copy, which holds only in-frame ones; the method was immunoSEQ multiplex PCR. This sample has approximately 980,000 clones; 70% to 85% occur once, and the top ten carry over 1.3%. Recent vaccinations or acute infections were absent in the healthy HIV-negative adult donors. Germline values: CDR1 MNHEY, CDR2 SVGAGI. After removal of 2 bases from V and 0 bases from J, the junction contained 3 bases not matched to a gene. The CDR3 loop spans 15 amino acids. In regard to this clone: Its specificity is unknown.

V is TRBV6-5 and J is TRBJ1-1; TRBD1 matches 7 bases. This receptor was taken from a man younger than 30 in good health. Sequencing input: memory CD4+ T cells sorted from blood. Stated subset: CD45RA-negative fraction. The CDR3 loop is CASSYRGLLNTEAFF. CDR3 nucleotide sequence: TGTGCCAGCAGTTACAGGGGGCTGTTGAACACTGAAGCTTTCTTT.